This entry describes one T cell receptor (beta chain). This table comes from immunoSEQ multiplex PCR, and its TCRdb copy is limited to in-frame clones, with some not included. The repertoire has some 30,000 clones, 82% of them found once; the top ten carry around a sixth. The data stem from a study of sequential checkpoint blockade in melanoma. Treatment described: randomized to nivolumab then ipilimumab (arm A) or the reverse (arm B). PBMC sorting kept live CD3+CD8+ cells without CD19 or CD56. The CDR3 sequence is 16 residues long. V lost 0 bases and J 0 bases, leaving 13 bases between the germline ends. Germline CDR1 SGHRS, CDR2 YFSETQ.

Here the sequenced sample was CD8+ T cells sorted from blood (inferred from file names), taken from a patient given nivolumab and ipilimumab in sequence. This chain links TRBV5-1 with TRBJ2-7; tentative D call: TRBD1 (6 bases). The receptor was derived from a human donor with melanoma. In nucleotides, the CDR3 is TGCGCCAGCAGCTTGGTAAACAGGGCGAGCTCCTACGAGCAGTACTTC. Translated, it gives CASSLVNRASSYEQYF. The variable domain in full, with the rest retrieved from reference TRBV5-1 and TRBJ2-7, is KAGVTQTPRYLIKTRGQQVTLSCSPISGHRSVSWYQQTPGQGLQFLFEYFSETQRNKGNFPGRFSGRQFSNSRSEMNVSTLELGDSALYLCASSLVNRASSYEQYFGPGTRLTVT.